These 5 T cell receptor beta chains originate from one sample sequenced in a study of identical twins. TCRdb re-analysed the 5' RACE reads in MiXCR, keeping a single row per CDR3 protein. The data show 690,000 or so distinct CDR3 sequences, with under 9% seen just once and around 0.98% held by the top ten. This sample was shared with a second study, whose subject was yellow fever vaccine responses in identical twins.

What was sequenced was PBMCs. These receptors all come from a woman aged 18 to 35 in good health.

V and J are TRBV11-3 and TRBJ2-5; D ambiguous. Germline CDR1 is SGHNT and CDR2 is YENEEA. Trimming stripped 1 base from V and 9 bases from J, with 9 bases between. The CDR3 contains 12 residues. For the CDR3, the DNA is TGTGCCAGCAGCTTAGGGGGTGATCCCCAGTACTTC. Encoded protein: CASSLGGDPQYF.

The table lists this clonotype with many counts. The rearrangement links TRBV29-1 to TRBJ2-7; D might be TRBD1 (6 bases). The CDR3 covers 12 residues. Germline V gene data show CDR1 as SQVTM and CDR2 as ANQGSEA. Trimming left V 6 bases short and J 3 bases short, with 12 bases between. For the CDR3, the DNA is TGCAGCGTACAGGGAAATGACTACGAGCAGTACTTC. This codes for CSVQGNDYEQYF.

In this sample, this clonotype turned up a few times. This chain links TRBV7-2 with TRBJ2-5; D remains ambiguous. The CDR3 is 13 amino acids. V lost 9 bases to trimming and J lost 3 bases, with 14 bases between them. Germline V gene data show CDR1 as SGHTA and CDR2 as FQGNSA. CDR3 DNA: TGTGCCAGTAGTCCTGCAGGCGAAGAGACCCAGTACTTC. Translated: CASSPAGEETQYF.

Points on this clonotype: Relative to the germline gene, one junction end is altered; a read error may explain this. The chain couples TRBV5-4 to TRBJ2-7, with TRBD2 matching over 7 bases. The CDR3 is 14 residues long. In germline, CDR1 is SGHNT, CDR2 YYREEE (reference sequence). The CDR3 DNA is TGTGCCAGCAGCGGGGGGGGGTCAACCTACGAGCATTACTTC. It encodes CASSGGGSTYEHYF.

V and J are TRBV5-1 and TRBJ2-5, with D tentatively TRBD1 or TRBD2 (6 bases each). The CDR3 length is 16 residues. CDR1 is SGHRS, CDR2 YFSETQ, per germline. V lost 0 bases and J lost 5, with 17 bases in between. CDR3 protein: CASSLDITGTGETQYF. The CDR3 DNA reads as TGCGCCAGCAGCTTGGATATTACAGGGACTGGCGAGACCCAGTACTTC. The full variable domain, completed using reference TRBV5-1 and TRBJ2-5, is KAGVTQTPRYLIKTRGQQVTLSCSPISGHRSVSWYQQTPGQGLQFLFEYFSETQRNKGNFPGRFSGRQFSNSRSEMNVSTLELGDSALYLCASSLDITGTGETQYFGPGTRLLVL.